This TCR beta chain is drawn from a study of blood T cell repertoires in COVID-19. The CDR3 has 17 residues. Trimming cost V 0 bases and J 5 bases; bases outside gene matches: 10. Germline CDR1 reads SGHNT; CDR2 reads YYREEE (reference sequence). Sequenced by immunoSEQ multiplex PCR; TCRdb stores in-frame clones only, minus some. The data show more than 250,000 clones, 80% to 90% seen once. The sequence came from a woman aged 45-65 years with COVID-19, enrolled during active disease. V gene TRBV5-4 combines with J gene TRBJ2-5; 10 bases are shared with TRBD2. Sample: peripheral blood. CDR3 protein: CASSLEGSGRLLETQYF. CDR3 DNA: TGTGCCAGCAGCTTGGAAGGTAGCGGGAGGCTTTTGGAGACCCAGTACTTC.